These T cell receptor beta chains were read from a single sample in a study of blood T cell repertoires in COVID-19. TCRdb's table, derived via immunoSEQ multiplex PCR, lists solely in-frame clones and lacks some. The data show approximately 50,000 clones, around nine tenths seen once. Sequenced: peripheral blood. These receptors were obtained from a human donor in a cohort sampled during active COVID-19. CDR3s include the opening cysteine and the closing phenylalanine or tryptophan. D genes are given only for firm matches. Where a row states a size, it is once, few, many or the class of an expanded clone; other rows omit it.

j_call v_call d_call clone_size cdr3_length cdr3_aa cdr3_nt
TRBJ2-3 TRBV7-2 TRBD2 few 15 CASSPWTSGTDTQYF TGTGCCAGCAGCCCATGGACTAGCGGCACAGATACGCAGTATTTT
TRBJ2-1 TRBV18 TRBD2 NA 19 CASSLQGNGLAGATNEQFF TGTGCCAGCTCACTACAGGGGAATGGACTAGCGGGAGCGACCAATGAGCAGTTCTTC
TRBJ2-7 TRBV12-5 NA NA 14 CASGLDWGVYEQYF TGTGCTAGTGGTTTGGACTGGGGGGTGTACGAGCAGTACTTC
TRBJ1-1 TRBV7-3 NA NA 14 CASSLTSGDTEAFF TGTGCCAGCAGCTTAACCAGTGGAGACACTGAAGCTTTCTTT
TRBJ2-5 TRBV4-3 NA NA 15 CASSQGQVEGETQYF TGCGCCAGCAGCCAAGGACAGGTGGAAGGGGAGACCCAGTACTTC
TRBJ2-5 TRBV5-1 NA NA 15 CASSFLTGYQETQYF TGCGCCAGCAGCTTCTTGACAGGCTACCAAGAGACCCAGTACTTC
TRBJ1-6 TRBV19 TRBD1 NA 17 CASSVRNRGLMHSPLHF TGTGCCAGTAGTGTACGAAACAGGGGCTTGATGCATTCACCCCTCCACTTT
TRBJ2-3 TRBV19 TRBD2 once 16 CASSIRLAGGTDTQYF TGTGCCAGTAGTATCCGCCTAGCGGGAGGTACAGATACGCAGTATTTT
TRBJ2-2 TRBV3-1/TRBV3-2 NA NA 14 CASSQTTKAGELFF TGTGCCAGCAGCCAAACTACTAAGGCCGGGGAGCTGTTTTTT
TRBJ2-3 TRBV6-1 TRBD2 NA 15 CASSEASGGGDTQYF TGTGCCAGCAGTGAAGCTAGCGGGGGGGGAGATACGCAGTATTTT